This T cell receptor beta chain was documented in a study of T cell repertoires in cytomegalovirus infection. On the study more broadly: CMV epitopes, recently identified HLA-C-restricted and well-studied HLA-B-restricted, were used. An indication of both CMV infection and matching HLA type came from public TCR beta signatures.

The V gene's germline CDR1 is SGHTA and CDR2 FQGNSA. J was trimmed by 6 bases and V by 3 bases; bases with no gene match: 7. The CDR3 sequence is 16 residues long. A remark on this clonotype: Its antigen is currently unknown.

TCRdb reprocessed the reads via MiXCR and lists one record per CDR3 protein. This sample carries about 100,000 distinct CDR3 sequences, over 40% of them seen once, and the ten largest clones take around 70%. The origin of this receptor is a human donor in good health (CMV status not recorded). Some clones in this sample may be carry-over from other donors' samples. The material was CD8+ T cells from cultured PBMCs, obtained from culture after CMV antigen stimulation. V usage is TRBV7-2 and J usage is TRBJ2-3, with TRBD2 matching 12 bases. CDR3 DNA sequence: TGTGCCAGCAGCTTCTGGACTAGCGGGGTCACGGATACGCAGTATTTT. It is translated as CASSFWTSGVTDTQYF. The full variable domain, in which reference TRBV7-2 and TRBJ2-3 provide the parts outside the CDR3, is GAGVSQSPSNKVTEKGKDVELRCDPISGHTALYWYRQSLGQGLEFLIYFQGNSAPDKSGLPSDRFSAERTGGSVSTLTIQRTQQEDSAVYLCASSFWTSGVTDTQYFGPGTRLTVL.